The 8 T cell receptor beta chains presented below share a single source sample, sequenced in a study of regulatory T cells in long-lasting Graves disease. The authors built TCR beta libraries using iRepertoire HTBI primers and Arm-PCR of CDR3 regions. A single record per CDR3 protein comes from TCRdb applying MiXCR to the multiplex PCR reads. The profile covers about 460,000 distinct CDR3 sequences, with about 20% appearing a single time and approximately 14% taken by the ten largest. The sample's time point: persistent/refractory GD, antithyroid drugs over 5 years with positive TRAb. TCR sequences were obtained from RNA taken from PBMCs. The source material was peripheral blood mononuclear cells (PBMCs), sampled when the disease was refractory, from a patient treated with antithyroid drugs. The receptors were gathered from a female donor with Graves disease.

This clonotype was counted between two and nine times. The chain links TRBV29-1 to TRBJ1-1; D is possibly TRBD1 (5 bases). Germline CDR1 SQVTM, CDR2 ANQGSEA. V was cut by 8 bases and J by 5 bases, with 12 bases left in between. The CDR3 sequence is 11 residues long. The CDR3 reads CSSPQGTEAFF. The CDR3 DNA is TGCAGCTCCCCTCAGGGTACTGAAGCTTTCTTT.

This clonotype was picked up many times. The rearrangement joins TRBV12-3 or TRBV12-4 to TRBJ1-5; D is unclear. CDR3 length: 14 residues. The V and J ends lost 7 bases and 6 bases respectively, with 16 bases between them. The CDR3 loop is CASTPQRLSQPQHF. The CDR3 nucleotides read TGTGCCAGCACTCCCCAGCGGCTGAGTCAGCCCCAGCATTTT.

The rearrangement joins TRBV7-2 to TRBJ2-2; 7 bases line up with TRBD2. Germline trimming cut 5 bases from V and 7 bases from J; bases unmatched to any gene: 7. Germline V CDR1 and CDR2: SGHTA, FQGNSA. The CDR3 loop spans 14 amino acids. The CDR3 DNA is TGTGCCAGCAGCCCCCGACTAGCCGGCGGGGAGCTGTTTTTT. Protein: CASSPRLAGGELFF.

This clonotype appeared many times. V usage is TRBV15 and J usage is TRBJ2-7; 7 bases fit TRBD1. CDR1 and CDR2 from the germline V gene are LNHNV and YYDKDF (reference sequence). This CDR3 spans 14 amino acids. J gave up 2 bases and V 5 bases, and 6 bases lay outside the gene matches. Written as DNA, the CDR3 is TGTGCCACCAGCCTAGGACAGGCGGCCTACGAGCAGTACTTC. As protein: CATSLGQAAYEQYF.

At least ten counts were recorded for this clonotype. The chain joins TRBV7-8 to TRBJ2-7; D tentatively reads TRBD1 or TRBD2 (5 bases each). Trimming shortened V by 2 bases and J by 2 bases, and 13 bases separated the two germline ends. The CDR3 totals 15 residues. Germline CDR1 SGHVS, CDR2 FQNEAQ. CDR3 nucleotides: TGTGCCAGCAGCTTAACGGTAGAGGGGACCTACGAGCAGTACTTC. This translates into CASSLTVEGTYEQYF.

This clonotype was counted at least ten times. The chain recombines TRBV28 with TRBJ1-2; 8 bases map to TRBD1. CDR3 size: 12 residues. V trimming: 10 bases; J trimming: 10 bases; junction bases outside the gene matches: 11. Germline CDR1 reads MDHEN; CDR2 reads SYDVKM. The CDR3 DNA sequence: TGTGCCACCTCGGACAGGGAAAGAGACTACACCTTC. Residues: CATSDRERDYTF.

The J gene is TRBJ1-1, the V gene TRBV19; 10 nucleotides agree with TRBD1. The CDR3 extends over 14 amino acids. V lost 5 bases, J lost 6 bases, and 6 bases stayed unmatched. Germline V lookup: CDR1 LNHDA, CDR2 SQIVND (reference sequence). CDR3 in amino acids: CASSFRQGAPEAFF. CDR3 sequence (DNA): TGTGCCAGTAGTTTTCGACAGGGGGCCCCTGAAGCTTTCTTT.

In this sample, this clonotype turned up many times. This chain connects TRBV11-2 to TRBJ2-7; 11 bases agree with TRBD2. Trimming took 3 bases from V and 2 from J; bases not matched to a gene: 3. The germline V gene encodes CDR1 SGHAT and CDR2 FQNNGV. This CDR3 has 15 residues. CDR3 sequence reads: CASSLVAGGPYEQYF. The CDR3 DNA sequence: TGTGCCAGCAGCTTGGTAGCGGGAGGGCCCTACGAGCAGTACTTC.